This T cell receptor beta chain was identified in a study of beta chain features in type 1 diabetes. Whole-study results and caveats: Shorter TCRB CDR3s, moderately but significantly so, were found in Type 1 diabetes patients in all four CD4+ subsets. Insertion counts at VDJ junctions were lower in type 1 diabetes patients, who also showed more deletions there.

Reverse transcription of all isolated RNA meant that expressed TCRB transcripts were sequenced. Clones were sequenced by immunoSEQ multiplex PCR, and TCRdb holds only the in-frame ones, with some missing. The sample has some 640,000 clones, about 14% seen once. On this clone: Its antigen remains unidentified.

A heparinised blood draw that averaged around 0.12 L was obtained once from each donor. Sorting with CD45RO/CCR7/CD25/CD127/CD95/CD27 yielded naive, central memory, regulatory and stem-like memory CD4+ cells. The ends lost 7 bases at V and 8 bases at J; junction bases unmatched: 7. The length of the CDR3 is 13 residues. Germline CDR1 SNHLY, CDR2 FYNNEI. The sequenced sample was naive CD4+ T cells from blood. V and J are TRBV2 and TRBJ1-4; 7 bases align to TRBD1. The sequence was obtained from a man aged 18 to 30 with type 1 diabetes. The CDR3 DNA reads TGTGCCAGCAACGACAGGGAAGGAGAAAAACTGTTTTTT. Protein product: CASNDREGEKLFF.